What follows are 3 T cell receptor beta chains derived from one specimen sequenced in a study of blood T cells in healthy people across ages. PCR was performed a second time for 7 to 11 cycles using a sample-barcoded 5' primer and a J-beta primer mix. TCRdb independently ran MiXCR on the 5' RACE reads; one entry per CDR3 protein. The repertoire holds 1,100,000 or so distinct CDR3 sequences, with more than 40% as singletons. The sample comprised blood. The receptor source for this set is a woman aged 55-69 years in good health.

J is TRBJ2-3 and V is TRBV29-1, with 10 nucleotides matching TRBD2. CDR3 length: 17 amino acids. From germline, CDR1 is SQVTM and CDR2 ANQGSEA. Unmatched junction bases numbered 10, after V lost 0 bases and J lost 4 bases. CDR3: CSVEDWTSGTPADTQYF. The CDR3 region has the DNA TGCAGCGTTGAAGATTGGACTAGCGGCACCCCCGCAGATACGCAGTATTTT.

The J gene is TRBJ2-4, the V gene TRBV3-1; 8 bases are a match to TRBD2. With the DNA end fitting TRBJ2-7 better, the J assignment may be wrong. The CDR3 spans 16 residues. Germline V gives CDR1 LGHDT, CDR2 YNNKEL (reference sequence). CDR3 amino acids: CASSPEASGRLGEQYF. The CDR3 DNA follows: TGTGCCAGCAGCCCAGAGGCAAGCGGGAGATTGGGCGAGCAGTACTTC.

The chain links TRBV12-3 or TRBV12-4 to TRBJ2-3, with 7 bases identical to TRBD1. Trimming cost V 5 bases and J 6 bases; bases outside gene matches: 14. This CDR3 is built from 16 residues. The CDR3 protein is CASSPLRDRGRDTQYF. The CDR3 nucleotides are TGTGCCAGCAGTCCTCTGAGAGATAGGGGGCGGGATACGCAGTATTTT.